The rows below give T cell receptor beta chains drawn from one sample of a study of blood T cells in healthy people across ages. TCRdb processed the 5' RACE reads anew with MiXCR; each CDR3 protein has one entry. The sample yields 630,000 or so distinct CDR3 sequences, approximately 30% seen once. Sequencing was done on a sample of blood. These receptors all come from a woman over 75 in good health. CDR3s include the opening cysteine and the closing phenylalanine or tryptophan. A D gene is named only where the DNA matches it firmly. Not every row has a clone size; where given, it reads once, few, many or a size class.

length: 15; size: once; D: -; J: TRBJ2-2; V: TRBV10-3; CDR3: CAISTPDSTTGELFF; DNA: TGTGCCATCAGCACCCCCGACAGTACCACCGGGGAGCTGTTTTTT
length: 13; size: few; D: -; J: TRBJ2-2; V: TRBV11-1; CDR3: CAGSTSRDRGLFF; DNA: TGTGCCGGCAGCACCTCCCGGGACCGGGGGCTGTTTTTT
length: 14; size: -; D: -; J: TRBJ2-3; V: TRBV6-2/TRBV6-3; CDR3: CASSSPGRSDTQYF; DNA: TGTGCCAGCAGTTCGCCAGGGCGGTCAGATACGCAGTATTTT
length: 14; size: -; D: -; J: TRBJ1-1; V: TRBV28; CDR3: CASSPRTQNTEAFF; DNA: TGTGCCAGCAGTCCCAGGACACAGAACACTGAAGCTTTCTTT
length: 13; size: -; D: -; J: TRBJ1-1; V: TRBV5-5; CDR3: CASSWSQGTEAFF; DNA: TGTGCCAGCAGCTGGAGTCAGGGGACTGAAGCTTTCTTT
length: 18; size: many; D: TRBD1; J: TRBJ2-3; V: TRBV7-6; CDR3: CASSPSRQGTSTVDTQYF; DNA: TGTGCCAGCAGCCCATCCCGACAGGGCACGTCCACCGTGGATACGCAGTATTTT
length: 14; size: many; D: -; J: TRBJ1-6; V: TRBV28; CDR3: CASSLRAANSPLHF; DNA: TGTGCCAGCAGTTTACGGGCAGCAAATTCACCCCTCCACTTT
length: 17; size: -; D: TRBD1; J: TRBJ1-1; V: TRBV7-9; CDR3: CASSFLAGGARNTEAFF; DNA: TGTGCCAGCAGCTTCCTAGCAGGGGGCGCGCGGAACACTGAAGCTTTCTTT
length: 14; size: -; D: -; J: TRBJ2-1; V: TRBV7-8; CDR3: CASSGNTTGFEQFF; DNA: TGTGCCAGCAGCGGCAATACCACAGGGTTTGAGCAGTTCTTC
length: 13; size: once; D: -; J: TRBJ1-6; V: TRBV9; CDR3: CTSSPLSDSPLHF; DNA: TGTACCAGCAGCCCCCTCAGTGATTCACCCCTCCACTTT
length: 11; size: -; D: -; J: TRBJ1-1; V: TRBV28; CDR3: CASSLWAEAFF; DNA: TGTGCCAGCAGTTTATGGGCTGAAGCTTTCTTT
length: 11; size: many; D: -; J: TRBJ2-7; V: TRBV6-2/TRBV6-3; CDR3: CASLLDYEQYF; DNA: TGTGCCAGCCTCCTCGACTACGAGCAGTACTTC
length: 12; size: many; D: -; J: TRBJ2-3; V: TRBV2; CDR3: CASSDRAPTQYF; DNA: TGTGCCAGCAGTGATAGAGCACCAACGCAGTATTTT
length: 13; size: many; D: -; J: TRBJ2-7; V: TRBV12-3/TRBV12-4; CDR3: CASSIQQRAEQYF; DNA: TGTGCCAGCAGTATCCAACAGAGAGCCGAGCAGTACTTC
length: 14; size: many; D: TRBD2; J: TRBJ2-5; V: TRBV11-2; CDR3: CASSVLAGGETQYF; DNA: TGTGCCAGCAGCGTTCTAGCGGGAGGAGAGACCCAGTACTTC
length: 15; size: -; D: TRBD2; J: TRBJ2-7; V: TRBV7-2; CDR3: CASSTTSGSSYEQYF; DNA: TGTGCCAGCAGCACCACTAGCGGTAGCTCCTACGAGCAGTACTTC
length: 16; size: many; D: TRBD2; J: TRBJ2-3; V: TRBV20-1; CDR3: CSARVPRGAGVPTQYF; DNA: TGCAGTGCTAGAGTCCCACGGGGAGCGGGGGTACCTACGCAGTATTTT
length: 14; size: few; D: TRBD1; J: TRBJ2-7; V: TRBV5-1; CDR3: CASNLQGAGYEQYF; DNA: TGCGCCAGCAACCTACAGGGGGCGGGCTACGAGCAGTACTTC
length: 15; size: many; D: -; J: TRBJ1-2; V: TRBV7-2; CDR3: CASSLGAIASYGYTF; DNA: TGTGCCAGCAGCTTAGGGGCCATAGCTAGCTATGGCTACACCTTC
length: 17; size: once; D: TRBD2; J: TRBJ2-1; V: TRBV20-1; CDR3: CSAREARASGSYNEQFF; DNA: TGCAGTGCTAGAGAGGCCCGGGCTAGCGGCTCCTACAATGAGCAGTTCTTC
length: 15; size: -; D: TRBD2; J: TRBJ2-1; V: TRBV20-1; CDR3: CSASGLAGGGNEQFF; DNA: TGCAGTGCTTCCGGACTAGCGGGAGGTGGGAATGAGCAGTTCTTC
length: 12; size: many; D: -; J: TRBJ2-7; V: TRBV5-1; CDR3: CASGTDTYEQYF; DNA: TGCGCCAGCGGGACGGATACCTACGAGCAGTACTTC
length: 15; size: -; D: -; J: TRBJ2-1; V: TRBV15; CDR3: CATSRDSAGSNEQFF; DNA: TGTGCCACCAGCAGGGACTCCGCGGGGTCCAATGAGCAGTTCTTC
length: 13; size: -; D: -; J: TRBJ1-2; V: TRBV20-1; CDR3: CSASPPPSYGYTF; DNA: TGCAGTGCTTCTCCGCCGCCTAGCTATGGCTACACCTTC
length: 15; size: many; D: TRBD2; J: TRBJ2-3; V: TRBV9; CDR3: CASTPGAGFADTQYF; DNA: TGTGCCAGCACGCCTGGAGCGGGGTTTGCAGATACGCAGTATTTT
length: 15; size: many; D: TRBD1; J: TRBJ2-5; V: TRBV2; CDR3: CASSVGQGFRETQYF; DNA: TGTGCCAGCAGTGTAGGACAGGGTTTCCGAGAGACCCAGTACTTC
length: 16; size: -; D: TRBD1; J: TRBJ1-6; V: TRBV3-1; CDR3: CASSQGSGQGNSPPHF; DNA: TGTGCCAGCAGCCAAGGATCGGGACAGGGGAATTCGCCCCCCCACTTT
length: 19; size: -; D: TRBD2; J: TRBJ2-7; V: TRBV2; CDR3: CASSTRLGAGGPDLYEQYF; DNA: TGTGCCAGCAGTACCCGACTAGGGGCGGGAGGGCCCGACCTTTACGAGCAGTACTTC
length: 13; size: few; D: -; J: TRBJ1-5; V: TRBV11-1; CDR3: CASSLGGGGSQHF; DNA: TGTGCCAGCAGCTTAGGGGGCGGTGGCTCCCAGCATTTT
length: 15; size: many; D: -; J: TRBJ2-7; V: TRBV6-2/TRBV6-3; CDR3: CASSYGGNTRNEQYF; DNA: TGTGCCAGCAGTTACGGGGGGAACACCCGCAACGAGCAGTACTTC
length: 15; size: -; D: TRBD1; J: TRBJ2-4; V: TRBV6-1; CDR3: CASKDRPLAKNIQYF; DNA: TGTGCCAGCAAGGACAGGCCTCTAGCCAAAAACATTCAGTACTTC
length: 15; size: -; D: -; J: TRBJ1-1; V: TRBV20-1; CDR3: CSASHRTVVDTGAFF; DNA: TGCAGTGCTTCACACCGGACGGTGGTCGACACTGGAGCTTTCTTT
length: 15; size: many; D: TRBD1; J: TRBJ2-7; V: TRBV5-1; CDR3: CASRVDRGSSYEQYF; DNA: TGCGCCAGCAGGGTGGACAGGGGCTCCTCCTACGAGCAGTACTTC
length: 15; size: many; D: -; J: TRBJ1-2; V: TRBV9; CDR3: CASSVESRVDYGYTF; DNA: TGTGCCAGCAGCGTAGAAAGCAGGGTCGACTATGGCTACACCTTC
length: 16; size: -; D: TRBD1; J: TRBJ2-1; V: TRBV7-9; CDR3: CASSLISTGVGNEQFF; DNA: TGTGCCAGCAGCTTAATATCAACAGGGGTGGGCAATGAGCAGTTCTTC
length: 16; size: many; D: TRBD1; J: TRBJ2-1; V: TRBV5-1; CDR3: CASSPPGGKETNEQFF; DNA: TGCGCCAGCAGCCCTCCAGGGGGTAAGGAAACAAATGAGCAGTTCTTC
length: 16; size: -; D: -; J: TRBJ1-2; V: TRBV6-2/TRBV6-3; CDR3: CASSSAGEWVNYGYTF; DNA: TGTGCCAGCAGTTCCGCAGGGGAGTGGGTTAACTATGGCTACACCTTC
length: 15; size: many; D: -; J: TRBJ2-7; V: TRBV6-5; CDR3: CASSRRTQSSYEQYF; DNA: TGTGCCAGCAGCCGGAGGACTCAGAGCTCCTACGAGCAGTACTTC
length: 16; size: many; D: TRBD2; J: TRBJ2-1; V: TRBV20-1; CDR3: CSANRLAGGPYNEQFF; DNA: TGCAGTGCTAACCGACTAGCGGGGGGGCCCTACAATGAGCAGTTCTTC
length: 16; size: -; D: TRBD1; J: TRBJ2-1; V: TRBV7-9; CDR3: CASSLVGTGGYNEQFF; DNA: TGTGCCAGCAGCTTAGTTGGGACAGGCGGCTACAATGAGCAGTTCTTC
length: 19; size: -; D: -; J: TRBJ2-3; V: TRBV20-1; CDR3: CSARDLGRGGPKHPDTQYF; DNA: TGCAGTGCTAGAGATCTGGGCAGGGGGGGGCCCAAACACCCAGATACGCAGTATTTT
length: 14; size: many; D: -; J: TRBJ1-2; V: TRBV19; CDR3: CASSKTVDNYGYTF; DNA: TGTGCCAGTAGTAAGACAGTGGACAACTATGGCTACACCTTC
length: 17; size: -; D: TRBD1; J: TRBJ1-1; V: TRBV5-1; CDR3: CASSYRSPTGVDTEAFF; DNA: TGCGCCAGCAGCTATCGATCACCGACAGGGGTGGACACTGAAGCTTTCTTT
length: 13; size: many; D: TRBD1; J: TRBJ2-7; V: TRBV7-9; CDR3: CASGKTGTYEQYF; DNA: TGTGCCAGCGGGAAGACAGGGACCTACGAGCAGTACTTC
length: 14; size: once; D: TRBD2; J: TRBJ2-1; V: TRBV3-1; CDR3: CASRTAGANNERFF; DNA: TGTGCCAGCAGGACAGCGGGGGCCAACAATGAGCGGTTCTTC
length: 15; size: many; D: TRBD1; J: TRBJ2-1; V: TRBV15; CDR3: CATSSYVDRENEQFF; DNA: TGTGCCACCAGCAGCTACGTTGACAGGGAGAATGAGCAGTTCTTC
length: 16; size: -; D: TRBD2; J: TRBJ2-3; V: TRBV6-6; CDR3: CASSYGGLAGTDTQYF; DNA: TGTGCCAGCAGTTATGGAGGCCTAGCGGGGACAGATACGCAGTATTTT
length: 13; size: -; D: TRBD1; J: TRBJ1-1; V: TRBV20-1; CDR3: CSARMAGGTEAFF; DNA: TGCAGTGCTAGGATGGCAGGGGGCACTGAAGCTTTCTTT
length: 17; size: few; D: -; J: TRBJ1-1; V: TRBV3-1; CDR3: CASSQLPRGSMNTEAFF; DNA: TGTGCCAGCAGCCAATTACCCAGGGGCTCCATGAACACTGAAGCTTTCTTT
length: 16; size: many; D: -; J: TRBJ2-1; V: TRBV7-2; CDR3: CASSYLTPSSYNEQFF; DNA: TGTGCCAGCAGCTACCTGACCCCGAGCTCCTACAATGAGCAGTTCTTC
length: 16; size: few; D: -; J: TRBJ2-7; V: TRBV5-4; CDR3: CASSTQEGASYNEQYF; DNA: TGTGCCAGCAGCACACAGGAGGGCGCCTCCTACAATGAGCAGTACTTC
length: 15; size: few; D: -; J: TRBJ1-1; V: TRBV5-4; CDR3: CASSPEGRTVTEAFF; DNA: TGTGCCAGCAGCCCCGAGGGGAGGACAGTCACTGAAGCTTTCTTT
length: 13; size: many; D: -; J: TRBJ1-2; V: TRBV6-2/TRBV6-3; CDR3: CASSITAVYGYTF; DNA: TGTGCCAGCAGTATAACAGCAGTCTATGGCTACACCTTC
length: 16; size: -; D: -; J: TRBJ1-1; V: TRBV20-1; CDR3: CSTAPDSAMVNTEAFF; DNA: TGCAGTACTGCCCCCGACAGTGCAATGGTGAACACTGAAGCTTTCTTT